A selection of T cell receptor beta chains follows, all from one sample in a study of CD8+ T cells in alopecia areata. The method was immunoSEQ multiplex PCR; TCRdb's version includes in-frame clones alone and lacks a portion of them. The table includes about 270,000 clones, about three fifths detected once. The input for sequencing was CD4+ T cells sorted from blood, taken at week 52, from a patient treated with tofacitinib. These receptors originate from a human donor with alopecia areata. CDR3s include the opening cysteine and the closing phenylalanine or tryptophan. A D gene is named only where the DNA matches it firmly. Not every row has a clone size; where given, it reads once, few, many or a size class.

d_gene: NA
abundance: NA
v_gene: TRBV7-6
j_gene: TRBJ1-4
CDR3aa: CASSLGQGGEKLFF
CDR3nt: TGTGCCAGCAGCTTAGGGCAGGGTGGTGAAAAACTGTTTTTT

d_gene: NA
abundance: NA
v_gene: TRBV5-1
j_gene: TRBJ1-4
CDR3aa: CASSRDVGNEKLFF
CDR3nt: TGCGCCAGCAGCCGGGACGTCGGTAATGAAAAACTGTTTTTT

d_gene: NA
abundance: few
v_gene: TRBV2
j_gene: TRBJ1-1
CDR3aa: CASIPGHRNTEAFF
CDR3nt: TGTGCCAGCATCCCGGGACATAGAAACACTGAAGCTTTCTTT

d_gene: NA
abundance: once
v_gene: TRBV30
j_gene: TRBJ1-2
CDR3aa: CAWSVRGLPGYTF
CDR3nt: TGTGCCTGGAGTGTAAGGGGTCTCCCTGGCTACACCTTC

d_gene: NA
abundance: NA
v_gene: TRBV7-2
j_gene: TRBJ2-2
CDR3aa: CASTLLSGTGELFF
CDR3nt: TGTGCCAGCACGCTTCTTTCGGGGACCGGGGAGCTGTTTTTT

d_gene: NA
abundance: NA
v_gene: TRBV2
j_gene: TRBJ2-5
CDR3aa: CASSYIPRETQYF
CDR3nt: TGTGCCAGCAGTTACATCCCCCGGGAGACCCAGTACTTC

d_gene: NA
abundance: NA
v_gene: TRBV29-1
j_gene: TRBJ1-4
CDR3aa: CSHPGRNEKLFF
CDR3nt: TGCAGCCATCCAGGGAGAAATGAAAAACTGTTTTTT

d_gene: NA
abundance: NA
v_gene: TRBV29-1
j_gene: TRBJ1-1
CDR3aa: CSVEGQGEAFF
CDR3nt: TGCAGCGTTGAAGGGCAGGGGGAAGCTTTCTTT

d_gene: NA
abundance: few
v_gene: TRBV30
j_gene: TRBJ1-5
CDR3aa: CAWSVAGAQPQHF
CDR3nt: TGTGCCTGGAGTGTGGCAGGGGCTCAGCCCCAGCATTTT

d_gene: TRBD1
abundance: few
v_gene: TRBV9
j_gene: TRBJ1-2
CDR3aa: CASSVFRDRGNGYTF
CDR3nt: TGTGCCAGCAGCGTATTTCGGGACAGAGGGAACGGCTACACCTTC

d_gene: TRBD1
abundance: NA
v_gene: TRBV27
j_gene: TRBJ2-5
CDR3aa: CASSPHRGEETQYF
CDR3nt: TGTGCCAGCAGTCCACACAGGGGCGAGGAGACCCAGTACTTC

d_gene: NA
abundance: NA
v_gene: TRBV30
j_gene: TRBJ2-5
CDR3aa: CAWSAGETQYF
CDR3nt: TGTGCCTGGAGTGCAGGGGAGACCCAGTACTTC

d_gene: NA
abundance: NA
v_gene: TRBV6-5
j_gene: TRBJ1-1
CDR3aa: CASRQGTEAFF
CDR3nt: TGTGCCAGCAGACAGGGTACTGAAGCTTTCTTT

d_gene: NA
abundance: few
v_gene: TRBV15
j_gene: TRBJ2-3
CDR3aa: CATSRDQAQQDTQYF
CDR3nt: TGTGCCACCAGCAGAGATCAAGCACAACAGGATACGCAGTATTTT

d_gene: TRBD1
abundance: NA
v_gene: TRBV30
j_gene: TRBJ1-6
CDR3aa: CAWLRDRISPLHF
CDR3nt: TGTGCCTGGCTCCGGGACAGGATTTCACCCCTCCACTTT

d_gene: NA
abundance: NA
v_gene: TRBV5-1
j_gene: TRBJ1-2
CDR3aa: CASSQGSGGYTF
CDR3nt: TGCGCCAGCAGTCAGGGAAGTGGTGGCTACACCTTC

d_gene: TRBD1
abundance: once
v_gene: TRBV11-1
j_gene: TRBJ2-6
CDR3aa: CASSLGTGPSGANVLTF
CDR3nt: TGTGCCAGCAGCTTAGGGACAGGCCCCTCTGGGGCCAACGTCCTGACTTTC

d_gene: TRBD1
abundance: NA
v_gene: TRBV25-1
j_gene: TRBJ2-1
CDR3aa: CASSVLDRAYNEQFF
CDR3nt: TGTGCCAGCAGTGTCCTGGACAGGGCATACAATGAGCAGTTCTTC

d_gene: NA
abundance: few
v_gene: TRBV4-1
j_gene: TRBJ2-7
CDR3aa: CASSQVGRYEQYF
CDR3nt: TGCGCCAGCAGCCAAGTAGGCAGGTACGAGCAGTACTTC

d_gene: TRBD1
abundance: few
v_gene: TRBV2
j_gene: TRBJ2-7
CDR3aa: CASSQDRGYEQYF
CDR3nt: TGTGCCAGCAGTCAGGACAGGGGGTACGAGCAGTACTTC

d_gene: TRBD2
abundance: few
v_gene: TRBV30
j_gene: TRBJ2-5
CDR3aa: CAWSVQLAGEETQYF
CDR3nt: TGTGCCTGGAGTGTACAGCTAGCGGGGGAAGAGACCCAGTACTTC

d_gene: NA
abundance: NA
v_gene: TRBV2
j_gene: TRBJ2-5
CDR3aa: CASRRSPDQETQYF
CDR3nt: TGTGCCAGCAGAAGGAGTCCCGACCAAGAGACCCAGTACTTC

d_gene: NA
abundance: NA
v_gene: TRBV20-1
j_gene: TRBJ1-3
CDR3aa: CSASLAGQGYF
CDR3nt: TGCAGTGCTAGTCTTGCGGGACAAGGATATTTT

d_gene: NA
abundance: NA
v_gene: TRBV19
j_gene: TRBJ2-7
CDR3aa: CASSIVGSSYEQYF
CDR3nt: TGTGCCAGTAGTATAGTCGGGAGCTCCTACGAGCAGTACTTC

d_gene: NA
abundance: few
v_gene: TRBV6-1
j_gene: TRBJ2-1
CDR3aa: CASSEGQLYNEQFF
CDR3nt: TGTGCCAGCAGTGAAGGACAGCTTTACAATGAGCAGTTCTTC

d_gene: TRBD1
abundance: NA
v_gene: TRBV25-1
j_gene: TRBJ1-6
CDR3aa: CASSVGGTGNSPLHF
CDR3nt: TGTGCCAGCAGTGTCGGGGGGACAGGGAATTCACCCCTCCACTTT

d_gene: NA
abundance: NA
v_gene: TRBV14
j_gene: TRBJ1-3
CDR3aa: CASSQALGNTIYF
CDR3nt: TGTGCCAGCAGCCAAGCCCTCGGAAACACCATATATTTT

d_gene: NA
abundance: once
v_gene: TRBV7-2
j_gene: TRBJ1-6
CDR3aa: CASSLTGVYNSPLHF
CDR3nt: TGTGCCAGCAGCTTGACCGGGGTTTATAATTCACCCCTCCACTTT

d_gene: NA
abundance: few
v_gene: TRBV29-1
j_gene: TRBJ2-3
CDR3aa: CSAITDSTDTQYF
CDR3nt: TGCAGCGCTATTACCGACAGCACAGATACGCAGTATTTT

d_gene: NA
abundance: NA
v_gene: TRBV29-1
j_gene: TRBJ2-7
CDR3aa: CSVGSYEQYF
CDR3nt: TGCAGCGTGGGCTCCTACGAGCAGTACTTC

d_gene: NA
abundance: few
v_gene: TRBV2
j_gene: TRBJ1-2
CDR3aa: CASSREVSMAYTF
CDR3nt: TGTGCCAGCAGCCGGGAGGTCTCTATGGCTTACACCTTC

d_gene: TRBD1
abundance: once
v_gene: TRBV30
j_gene: TRBJ1-2
CDR3aa: CAWSTGQIYGYTF
CDR3nt: TGTGCCTGGAGCACGGGACAGATTTATGGCTACACCTTC

d_gene: NA
abundance: NA
v_gene: TRBV29-1
j_gene: TRBJ2-4
CDR3aa: CSVREGAKNIQYF
CDR3nt: TGCAGCGTCAGGGAAGGGGCCAAAAACATTCAGTACTTC

d_gene: TRBD2
abundance: few
v_gene: TRBV11-2
j_gene: TRBJ2-2
CDR3aa: CASSRSGGGTGELFF
CDR3nt: TGTGCCAGCAGCCGTAGCGGGGGCGGCACCGGGGAGCTGTTTTTT

d_gene: NA
abundance: NA
v_gene: TRBV29-1
j_gene: TRBJ2-7
CDR3aa: CSVGSYYEQYF
CDR3nt: TGCAGCGTTGGATCCTACTACGAGCAGTACTTC

d_gene: NA
abundance: many
v_gene: TRBV12-5
j_gene: TRBJ1-1
CDR3aa: CASALQGSTEAFF
CDR3nt: TGTGCTAGTGCCCTCCAGGGAAGCACTGAAGCTTTCTTT

d_gene: NA
abundance: NA
v_gene: TRBV11-2
j_gene: TRBJ1-1
CDR3aa: CASSERVGRDTEAFF
CDR3nt: TGTGCCAGCAGTGAAAGGGTAGGGAGGGACACTGAAGCTTTCTTT

d_gene: NA
abundance: NA
v_gene: TRBV4-2
j_gene: TRBJ2-7
CDR3aa: CASSHVDTGQYEQYF
CDR3nt: TGTGCCAGCAGCCACGTGGATACAGGGCAATACGAGCAGTACTTC

d_gene: TRBD1
abundance: NA
v_gene: TRBV30
j_gene: TRBJ1-5
CDR3aa: CAWSFRGLPQHF
CDR3nt: TGTGCCTGGAGTTTCAGGGGGCTGCCCCAGCATTTT

d_gene: TRBD1
abundance: NA
v_gene: TRBV5-1
j_gene: TRBJ2-7
CDR3aa: CASSPGQGDEQYF
CDR3nt: TGCGCCAGCAGCCCGGGACAGGGGGACGAGCAGTACTTC

d_gene: TRBD1
abundance: NA
v_gene: TRBV7-2
j_gene: TRBJ2-7
CDR3aa: CASSSGTGRTYEQYF
CDR3nt: TGTGCCAGCAGCTCCGGGACAGGGAGAACCTACGAGCAGTACTTC

d_gene: TRBD2
abundance: few
v_gene: TRBV6-5
j_gene: TRBJ2-1
CDR3aa: CASSPGLADNNEQFF
CDR3nt: TGTGCCAGCAGTCCTGGACTAGCGGATAACAATGAGCAGTTCTTC

d_gene: NA
abundance: NA
v_gene: TRBV27
j_gene: TRBJ1-6
CDR3aa: CASRDATDHSPLHF
CDR3nt: TGTGCCAGCAGAGACGCGACGGACCATTCGCCCCTCCACTTT

d_gene: TRBD1
abundance: few
v_gene: TRBV5-6
j_gene: TRBJ2-5
CDR3aa: CASSSPGQSFSKYF
CDR3nt: TGTGCCAGCAGCTCCCCGGGACAGTCTTTCTCAAAGTACTTC

d_gene: NA
abundance: NA
v_gene: TRBV29-1
j_gene: TRBJ1-1
CDR3aa: CSVAGERNTEAFF
CDR3nt: TGCAGCGTTGCAGGGGAAAGGAACACTGAAGCTTTCTTT

d_gene: NA
abundance: NA
v_gene: TRBV18
j_gene: TRBJ2-1
CDR3aa: CASSFGGNEQFF
CDR3nt: TGTGCCAGCTCATTTGGGGGGAATGAGCAGTTCTTC

d_gene: NA
abundance: few
v_gene: TRBV6-6
j_gene: TRBJ1-2
CDR3aa: CASSSEGYGYTF
CDR3nt: TGTGCCAGCAGTTCGGAGGGTTATGGCTACACCTTC

d_gene: NA
abundance: NA
v_gene: TRBV11-2
j_gene: TRBJ1-4
CDR3aa: CASSLEMASPAEKLFF
CDR3nt: TGTGCCAGCAGCTTAGAGATGGCGTCCCCAGCTGAAAAACTGTTTTTT

d_gene: TRBD1
abundance: once
v_gene: TRBV10-3
j_gene: TRBJ1-5
CDR3aa: CAISPGQVNQPQHF
CDR3nt: TGTGCCATCAGCCCGGGACAGGTCAATCAGCCCCAGCATTTT

d_gene: TRBD2
abundance: NA
v_gene: TRBV13
j_gene: TRBJ2-5
CDR3aa: CASSRRLAGSQETQYF
CDR3nt: TGTGCCAGCAGCCGGAGACTAGCGGGGAGCCAAGAGACCCAGTACTTC

d_gene: NA
abundance: NA
v_gene: TRBV4-3
j_gene: TRBJ1-6
CDR3aa: CASSQDPPGSSYNSPLHF
CDR3nt: TGCGCCAGCAGCCAAGACCCACCAGGGAGCTCCTATAATTCACCCCTCCACTTT

d_gene: NA
abundance: NA
v_gene: TRBV29-1
j_gene: TRBJ1-6
CDR3aa: CSVKGSAQNSPLHF
CDR3nt: TGCAGCGTTAAGGGGTCGGCCCAAAATTCACCCCTCCACTTT